This T cell receptor beta chain stems from a study of cytomegalovirus exposure and HLA in healthy donors. Study as a whole: In an early release, HLA-typed donors contributed 90 million or so unique TCR sequences.

There are 14 residues in the CDR3. Germline V gene data show CDR1 as SGHVS and CDR2 as FQNEAQ. J was trimmed by 2 bases and V by 11 bases; bases with no gene match: 6. Primers: 60 Vbeta forward and 13 Jbeta reverse. Repertoires were generated with immunoSEQ multiplex PCR, while TCRdb's copy carries only in-frame clones and drops some. This table has about 120,000 clones, under 80% appearing once. The material sequenced was PBMCs. The gene calls are TRBV7-8 and TRBJ2-3; 11 bases align to TRBD2. The clonotype originates from a man in his forties in good health and CMV-seropositive. The CDR3 here is CALGTSGPTDTQYF. For the CDR3, the DNA is TGTGCCTTAGGGACTAGCGGACCCACAGATACGCAGTATTTT.